This is a list of T cell receptor beta chains from one sample in a study of vaccination effects on CD4 cells after COVID-19. Antigen specificity for these receptors is unknown. The method was immunoSEQ multiplex PCR; TCRdb's version includes in-frame clones alone and lacks a portion of them. The sample has approximately 44,000 clones, more than 60% seen once. The specimen was CD4+ T cells from PBMCs cultured with HCoV-OC43 spike peptides, collected before COVID-19 vaccination. The source of these receptors is a human donor who received a COVID-19 vaccine. CDR3s include the opening cysteine and the closing phenylalanine or tryptophan. D genes are given only for firm matches. The size entry is marked missing in some rows and otherwise reads once, few, many or a size class.

size	V	D	J	DNA	CDR3
.	TRBV5-1	.	TRBJ1-1	TGCGCCAGCAGCTTGGCGCCCCAGGGTGGAAGAACTGAAGCTTTCTTT	CASSLAPQGGRTEAFF
.	TRBV28	TRBD1	TRBJ2-4	TGTGCCAGCAGCCTTATGACAGGGGAAAACATTCAGTACTTC	CASSLMTGENIQYF
.	TRBV15	.	TRBJ1-2	TGTGCCACCAGCAGAGAGGGAGGGACTGCCGCCAACACCTTC	CATSREGGTAANTF
.	TRBV4-1	.	TRBJ1-6	TGCGCCAGCAGCCAAGACGGGGGGTCCTATAATTCACCCCTCCACTTT	CASSQDGGSYNSPLHF
.	TRBV4-1	.	TRBJ2-1	TGCGCCAGCAGCCGCCCGGGGATTTACCCCTACAATGAGCAGTTCTTC	CASSRPGIYPYNEQFF
.	TRBV9	.	TRBJ2-5	TGTGCCAGCAGCACCCAAGAGACCCAGTACTTC	CASSTQETQYF
.	TRBV28	.	TRBJ2-7	TGTGCCAGCAGTGATCTCAGGAAGATCTACGAGCAGTACTTC	CASSDLRKIYEQYF
.	TRBV7-6	.	TRBJ1-3	TGTGCCAGCAGCTTAGCGGGAAGCTCTGGAAACACCATATATTTT	CASSLAGSSGNTIYF
.	TRBV10-2	TRBD1	TRBJ1-3	TGCGCCAGCAGAAGGACAGGGGGTAGTGGAAACACCATATATTTT	CASRRTGGSGNTIYF
.	TRBV5-1	TRBD2	TRBJ2-5	TGCGCCAGCAGCTCGGGACTAGCGCAAGAGACCCAGTACTTC	CASSSGLAQETQYF
.	TRBV6-5	.	TRBJ2-5	TGTGCCAGCAGTTACAGTGGAGGGGAAGAGACCCAGTACTTC	CASSYSGGEETQYF
.	TRBV6-6	.	TRBJ1-6	TGTGCCAGTAAAGGGAGCTCCTATAATTCACCCCTCCACTTT	CASKGSSYNSPLHF
few	TRBV30	.	TRBJ1-6	TGTGCCTGGAGCCGAACAGGGCCACCCCTCCACTTT	CAWSRTGPPLHF
.	TRBV4-3	.	TRBJ1-6	TGCGCCAGCAGCCAAGAATTCGGGGTTTCACCCCTCCACTTT	CASSQEFGVSPLHF
.	TRBV6-5	TRBD1	TRBJ1-5	TGTGCCAGCAGGACAGGGGATCAGCCCCAGCATTTT	CASRTGDQPQHF
.	TRBV6-6	TRBD1	TRBJ1-5	TGTGCCAGCAGCCGGACAGGGGGCTGGCCCCAGCATTTT	CASSRTGGWPQHF
.	TRBV28	.	TRBJ1-6	TGTGCCAGCAGTTTCACGTCAGGGTCCTATAATTCACCCCTCCACTTT	CASSFTSGSYNSPLHF
.	TRBV6-7	.	TRBJ1-2	TGTGCCAGCGGCTATTGGGGGGGATTCTATGGCTACACCTTC	CASGYWGGFYGYTF
.	TRBV4-3	.	TRBJ1-2	TGCGCCAGCAGCCAATTCTCGGGGGTCCCCGATTCCTATGGCTACACCTTC	CASSQFSGVPDSYGYTF
once	TRBV28	TRBD1	TRBJ1-4	TGTGCCAGCAGTTTCGGGTGGGACAGGGAAGGAAAACTGTTTTTT	CASSFGWDREGKLFF